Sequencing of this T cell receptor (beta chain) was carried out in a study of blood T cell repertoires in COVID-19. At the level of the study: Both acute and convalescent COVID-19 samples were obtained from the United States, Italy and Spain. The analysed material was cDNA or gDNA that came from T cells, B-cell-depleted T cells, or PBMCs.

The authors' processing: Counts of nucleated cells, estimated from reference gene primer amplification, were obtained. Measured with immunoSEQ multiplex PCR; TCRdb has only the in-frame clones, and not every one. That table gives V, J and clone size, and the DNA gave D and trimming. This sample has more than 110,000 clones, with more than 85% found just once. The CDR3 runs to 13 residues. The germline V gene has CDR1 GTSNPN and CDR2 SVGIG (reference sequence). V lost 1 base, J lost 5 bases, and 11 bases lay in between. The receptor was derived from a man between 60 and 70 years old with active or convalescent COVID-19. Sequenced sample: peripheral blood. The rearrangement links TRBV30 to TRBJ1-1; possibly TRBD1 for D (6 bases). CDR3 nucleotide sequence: TGTGCCTGGAGTGGGGCGAGGGGGACTGAAGCTTTCTTT. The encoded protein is CAWSGARGTEAFF. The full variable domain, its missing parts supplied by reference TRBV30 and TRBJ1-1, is SQTIHQWPATLVQPVGSPLSLECTVEGTSNPNLYWYRQAAGRGLQLLFYSVGIGQISSEVPQNLSASRPQDRQFILSSKKLLLSDSGFYLCAWSGARGTEAFFGQGTRLTVV.